A single sample gave rise to the 26 T cell receptor beta chains below, sequenced in a study of blood T cell repertoires in COVID-19. The repertoire was sequenced with immunoSEQ multiplex PCR; TCRdb's copy has only in-frame clones and lacks some. The table has hundreds of thousands of clones, approximately 88% seen once; the top ten hold under 30%. Sequencing was done on a sample of peripheral blood. Receptors were obtained from a man in his forties with acute or convalescent COVID-19.

This chain links TRBV5-5 with TRBJ1-2; no clear D. V was cut by 0 bases and J by 8 bases, with 8 bases left in between. This CDR3 has 12 amino acids. The germline V gene has CDR1 SGHKS and CDR2 YYEKEE (reference sequence). In nucleotides, the CDR3 is TGTGCCAGCAGCTTGGACATTTACGGCTACACCTTC. Its translation: CASSLDIYGYTF.

The rearrangement uses TRBV12-3 or TRBV12-4 and TRBJ1-4; 7 bases are a match to TRBD1. The CDR3 runs to 12 residues. Unmatched junction bases numbered 4, after V lost 5 bases and J lost 10 bases. In DNA form, the CDR3 reads TGTGCCAGCAGTCAGGGGGAAGGAAAACTGTTTTTT. It yields the protein CASSQGEGKLFF.

The chain carries TRBV15 and TRBJ2-7; weak D call: TRBD2 (5 bases). CDR3 length equals 13 residues. Looked up from germline, CDR1 is LNHNV and CDR2 is YYDKDF (reference sequence). V was shortened by 3 bases and J by 3 bases, with 9 bases between the two germline ends. CDR3 protein: CATSRDSYYEQYF. The CDR3 region has the DNA TGTGCCACCAGCAGGGACTCCTACTACGAGCAGTACTTC.

V and J are TRBV15 and TRBJ2-1; tentative D call: TRBD1 (6 bases). Trimming removed 3 bases from V and 8 bases from J, with 17 bases in between. CDR3 length: 15 residues. Germline lookup yields CDR1 LNHNV and CDR2 YYDKDF (reference sequence). In nucleotides, the CDR3 is TGTGCCACCAGCAGGAGACTGATACAGGGCGATGAGCAGTTCTTC. Residues: CATSRRLIQGDEQFF.

Only a few counts were recorded for this clone. The chain uses TRBV19 and TRBJ1-2; tentative D call: TRBD1 (5 bases). This CDR3 has 13 amino acids. The germline V and J ends were trimmed by 7 bases and 1 base, with 10 bases remaining between them. The germline V gene encodes CDR1 LNHDA and CDR2 SQIVND (reference sequence). In nucleotides, the CDR3 is TGTGCCAGTAATTTGGGGCTTAACTATGGCTACACCTTC. It translates to CASNLGLNYGYTF.

The J gene is TRBJ1-2, the V gene TRBV7-2; D not resolved. V lost 1 base and J 6 bases, leaving 9 bases between the germline ends. This CDR3 has 13 amino acids. CDR1 and CDR2 from the germline V gene are SGHTA and FQGNSA. CDR3 residues: CASSLGLQDGYTF. The DNA of the CDR3 is TGTGCCAGCAGCTTAGGTCTCCAGGATGGCTACACCTTC.

The V and J genes are TRBV18 and TRBJ2-2; tentative D call: TRBD2 (6 bases). The germline gives CDR1 KGHSH, CDR2 LQKENI. Deletions cut 4 bases from V and 1 base from J, with 7 bases between. The length of the CDR3 is 14 residues. This CDR3 is CASSRDLNTGELFF. CDR3 nucleotides: TGTGCCAGCTCACGGGACTTGAACACCGGGGAGCTGTTTTTT.

This clone has more than one count but fewer than ten. This chain connects TRBV10-3 to TRBJ1-5, with TRBD1 matching over 8 bases. The CDR3 consists of 13 residues. After removal of 6 bases from V and 5 bases from J, the junction contained 3 bases not matched to a gene. Germline-derived CDR1 and CDR2 are ENHRY and SYGVKD. The CDR3 coding sequence is TGTGCCATCAGGTCAGGGGGCGATCAGCCCCAGCATTTT. Translating gives CAIRSGGDQPQHF.

The V call is TRBV9, the J call TRBJ2-7; 9 bases agree with TRBD1. Trimming took 4 bases from V and 2 from J; bases not matched to a gene: 7. The CDR3 spans 15 residues. Per the germline V gene, CDR1 is SGDLS and CDR2 is YYNGEE. Written as DNA, the CDR3 is TGTGCCAGCAGCCTCGGGGACAGGGCACCCTACGAGCAGTACTTC. Translation: CASSLGDRAPYEQYF.

This chain joins TRBV7-9 and TRBJ2-3; tentative D call: TRBD2 (5 bases). The CDR3 contains 13 residues. The germline gives CDR1 SEHNR, CDR2 FQNEAQ (reference sequence). V shed 5 bases and J shed 4 bases, with 10 bases lying between them. This CDR3 reads CASSPRGPDTQYF. The CDR3 nucleotides read TGTGCCAGCAGCCCCCGAGGGCCAGATACGCAGTATTTT.

V usage is TRBV5-8 and J usage is TRBJ1-2; D perhaps matches TRBD1 (6 bases). Germline lookup yields CDR1 SGHTS and CDR2 YDEGEE. There are 15 residues in the CDR3. With 4 bases removed from V and 2 bases from J, the gap between germline ends came to 15 bases. CDR3 residues: CASSQPGQLNYGYTF. The CDR3 DNA sequence: TGTGCCAGCAGCCAACCGGGACAACTGAACTATGGCTACACCTTC.

The gene calls are TRBV9 and TRBJ1-4, with D perhaps TRBD1 (6 bases). Trimming cost V 6 bases and J 5 bases, with 17 bases left between them. Germline V gene sequence: CDR1 SGDLS, CDR2 YYNGEE. There are 15 residues in the CDR3. The CDR3: CASTKAGEINEKLFF. The CDR3, as DNA: TGTGCCAGCACGAAAGCAGGGGAGATCAATGAAAAACTGTTTTTT. Complete variable domain (other parts from reference TRBV9 and TRBJ1-4): DSGVTQTPKHLITATGQRVTLRCSPRSGDLSVYWYQQSLDQGLQFLIQYYNGEERAKGNILERFSAQQFPDLHSELNLSSLELGDSALYFCASTKAGEINEKLFFGSGTQLSVL.

The V gene is TRBV19, the J gene TRBJ1-4; weak D call: TRBD1 (5 bases). Trimming took 3 bases from V and 5 from J, leaving 10 bases between them. CDR1 and CDR2 (germline): LNHDA, SQIVND (reference sequence). The CDR3 loop spans 14 amino acids. This chain's CDR3 is CASSMRGANEKLFF. In nucleotides, the CDR3 is TGTGCCAGTAGTATGCGGGGCGCGAATGAAAAACTGTTTTTT.

The chain joins TRBV7-2 to TRBJ1-5; 7 bases fit TRBD1. The J segment lost 8 bases and the V segment lost 4 bases, leaving 11 bases of the junction unmatched. Germline V gene lookup returns CDR1 SGHTA and CDR2 FQGNSA. The CDR3 is made up of 15 amino acids. In nucleotides, the CDR3 is TGTGCCAGCAGCTCCGGGACAGCCTTTAGGGAGCCCCAGCATTTT. Amino acid sequence: CASSSGTAFREPQHF.

The chain joins TRBV5-1 to TRBJ1-1, with D perhaps matching TRBD1 (5 bases). Germline V lookup: CDR1 SGHRS, CDR2 YFSETQ. This CDR3 has 16 amino acids. V was shortened by 6 bases and J by 6 bases, with 24 bases between the two germline ends. The CDR3 reads CASTNPGTPGGPEAFF. The CDR3 DNA reads TGCGCCAGCACCAATCCCGGGACTCCAGGCGGGCCTGAAGCTTTCTTT.

The rearrangement links TRBV7-2 to TRBJ1-5; TRBD1 agrees at 9 bases. Per germline, CDR1 SGHTA and CDR2 FQGNSA. This CDR3 has 16 residues. V trimming: 6 bases; J trimming: 6 bases; junction bases outside the gene matches: 12. The CDR3 nucleotides are TGTGCCAGCAGTTACAGGGGGACAGGGAGGAGTCAGCCCCAGCATTTT. Its protein product is CASSYRGTGRSQPQHF.

This clone has only one observation. V and J are TRBV27 and TRBJ1-5; 10 nucleotides agree with TRBD1. The CDR3 is 16 residues long. CDR1 is MNHEY and CDR2 is SMNVEV in the germline V gene (reference sequence). The V segment lost 5 bases and the J segment 2 bases; nucleotides outside the gene matches: 6. The CDR3 bases are TGTGCCAGCAGTCCGAGGACAGGGGGTGGCAATCAGCCCCAGCATTTT. Protein: CASSPRTGGGNQPQHF.

The V and J genes are TRBV30 and TRBJ1-3; TRBD1 might be the D (5 bases). This CDR3 has 15 amino acids. Germline CDR1 is GTSNPN and CDR2 is SVGIG (reference sequence). V was shortened by 1 base and J by 2 bases, with 12 bases between the two germline ends. CDR3 sequence (DNA): TGTGCCTGGAGTGCCCCCAGGACAACTGGAAACACCATATATTTT. Protein: CAWSAPRTTGNTIYF.

CDR3 sequence: CSVLQVPPTEAFF. In DNA, the CDR3 is TGCAGCGTTCTACAGGTCCCTCCAACTGAAGCTTTCTTT. The rearrangement links TRBV29-1 to TRBJ1-1, with D possibly being TRBD1 (5 bases). This CDR3 contains 13 residues. Trimming left V 5 bases short and J 5 bases short, with 15 bases between. CDR1 SQVTM and CDR2 ANQGSEA come from the germline V gene.

The chain uses TRBV18 and TRBJ1-6, with TRBD1 identical over 8 bases. This CDR3 spans 16 amino acids. The V gene's germline CDR1 is KGHSH and CDR2 LQKENI. Trimming cost V 3 bases and J 15 bases; bases outside gene matches: 16. The CDR3 coding sequence is TGTGCCAGCTCACCCACCGGACAGGGCGGTTTTTTTGTCCTCCACTTT. This translates into CASSPTGQGGFFVLHF.

The gene calls are TRBV28 and TRBJ2-5, with D maybe TRBD2 (6 bases). V dropped 7 bases and J dropped 5 bases, with 14 bases sitting between them. CDR3 length equals 13 residues. Germline assignment: CDR1 MDHEN and CDR2 SYDVKM. The CDR3 DNA follows: TGTGCCAGCAACGTAGGAGGGAAGGAGACCCAGTACTTC. Translating it yields CASNVGGKETQYF.

The chain carries TRBV19 and TRBJ1-5, with D uncertain. There are 12 residues in the CDR3. Germline-derived CDR1 and CDR2 are LNHDA and SQIVND (reference sequence). V dropped 1 base and J dropped 13 bases, with 11 bases sitting between them. In DNA, the CDR3 is TGTGCCAGTAGTATAGGAGGCGATTATCAGCATTTT. Protein sequence: CASSIGGDYQHF.

For the CDR3, the DNA is TGTGCCACCAGTGTCAATAGCGGGAATGTAGATACGCAGTATTTT. Protein product: CATSVNSGNVDTQYF. The chain couples TRBV24-1 to TRBJ2-3, with TRBD2 matching over 8 bases. The germline gives CDR1 KGHDR, CDR2 SFDVKD. V shed 5 bases and J 5 bases; nucleotides not matched to a gene: 8. This CDR3 contains 15 residues.

The chain is built from TRBV9 and TRBJ2-3, with 8 bases fitting TRBD1. This CDR3 has 16 residues. The V and J ends lost 4 bases and 1 base, in that order; junction bases with no gene match: 8. Germline assignment: CDR1 SGDLS and CDR2 YYNGEE. CDR3 sequence reads: CASSPRQGLGTDTQYF. The DNA for the CDR3 is TGTGCCAGCAGCCCTCGACAGGGGTTGGGCACAGATACGCAGTATTTT.

This sequence joins TRBV19 and TRBJ2-4; 11 nucleotides agree with TRBD2. With V trimmed by 11 bases and J by 8 bases, 17 bases remained unmatched. Germline CDR1 and CDR2: LNHDA and SQIVND (reference sequence). This CDR3 region has 16 residues. CDR3 sequence: CAVTGTSGVAKDIQYF. The DNA for the CDR3 is TGTGCCGTAACCGGGACTAGCGGTGTAGCCAAGGACATTCAGTACTTC.

This sequence joins TRBV7-9 and TRBJ2-2, with D tentatively TRBD2 (6 bases). The germline V gene has CDR1 SEHNR and CDR2 FQNEAQ (reference sequence). Trimming left V 5 bases short and J 3 bases short, with 10 bases between. The CDR3 extends over 14 amino acids. Here the CDR3 reads CASSTGGYTGELFF. The CDR3 nucleotides read TGTGCCAGCAGCACTGGGGGGTACACCGGGGAGCTGTTTTTT. The entire variable domain, with the rest obtained from reference TRBV7-9 and TRBJ2-2, is as follows: DTGVSQNPRHKITKRGQNVTFRCDPISEHNRLYWYRQTLGQGPEFLTYFQNEAQLEKSRLLSDRFSAERPKGSFSTLEIQRTEQGDSAMYLCASSTGGYTGELFFGEGSRLTVL.